The clone carrying this T cell receptor (beta chain) has just a few counts. Its specificity is unknown. The data are from a study of beta chain features in type 1 diabetes. Study details: The examined sorted cells totaled fewer than 110,000,000 across samples.

CDR1 is MDHEN and CDR2 is SYDVKM in the germline V gene. V was pared by 5 bases and J by 5 bases, with 23 bases of the junction left unmatched. The CDR3 has 20 residues. The investigators reverse transcribed all of the isolated RNA, so they sequenced expressed TCRB transcripts. The method was immunoSEQ multiplex PCR; TCRdb's version includes in-frame clones alone and lacks a portion of them. The table has under 300,000 clones, 20% seen once. The collection from each donor was one heparinised blood draw averaging roughly 110 mL. Purity above 95% was achieved in all sorted populations. Study observations and caveats: Moderately but significantly shorter TCRB CDR3s were found in Type 1 diabetes patients in all four CD4+ subsets. Insertions were fewer and deletions more numerous at VDJ junctions in type 1 diabetes patients.

The chain has TRBV28 and TRBJ2-3; 9 nucleotides match TRBD2. The sample comprised naive CD4+ T cells from blood. The origin of this receptor is a woman aged 40 to 50 with type 1 diabetes. In DNA, the CDR3 is TGTGCCAGCAGTGAATCGGCTCCGGCACTAGCGGGTGGGGGAGTAGATACGCAGTATTTT. It specifies CASSESAPALAGGGVDTQYF.